This T cell receptor (beta chain) was profiled in a study of blood T cell repertoires in COVID-19. Study background: Researchers got acute and convalescent COVID-19 samples from the United States, Italy and Spain.

Sequencing used immunoSEQ multiplex PCR; TCRdb keeps in-frame clones, though not all of them. The sample contains over 150,000 clones, roughly 87% of which appear only once. The CDR3 is made up of 15 amino acids. In germline, CDR1 is SNHLY, CDR2 FYNNEI. Trimming left V 2 bases short and J 0 bases short, with 9 bases between. Sequences were obtained from peripheral blood. This rearrangement joins TRBV2 to TRBJ2-3; D remains unclear. The TCR was taken from a man aged 18 to 30 who had recovered from COVID-19. The CDR3 bases are TGTGCCAGCAGTGAATTCCTGACTAGCACAGATACGCAGTATTTT. Protein product: CASSEFLTSTDTQYF.